Listed below are T cell receptor beta chains from one sample, sequenced in a study of OX40 agonist ivuxolimab in advanced cancers. The method was immunoSEQ multiplex PCR; TCRdb's version includes in-frame clones alone and lacks a portion of them. The data hold about 58,000 clones, with around 75% observed a single time. The sequencing used CD4+ or CD8+ T cells sorted from blood, collected in a trial of the OX40 agonist ivuxolimab. The receptors here all came from an adult with an advanced solid tumor such as melanoma, head and neck, liver or kidney cancer. The CDR3 runs from the conserved cysteine through the conserved F or W. Fields, in order: clone size, D gene, J gene, V gene, CDR3 DNA, CDR3 protein. D genes are given only for firm matches. Rows give clone size only sometimes, using once, few, many, or a class for an expanded clone.

abundance: once
d_gene: .
j_gene: TRBJ1-2
v_gene: TRBV11-2
CDR3nt: TGTGCCAGCAGCACATTCACAGAGAATGGCTACACCTTC
CDR3aa: CASSTFTENGYTF

abundance: .
d_gene: TRBD2
j_gene: TRBJ2-1
v_gene: TRBV19
CDR3nt: TGTGCCAGTAGTATCCGTCCTAGCGGGAGGGCAGGGTCCTACAATGAGCAGTTCTTC
CDR3aa: CASSIRPSGRAGSYNEQFF

abundance: .
d_gene: TRBD1
j_gene: TRBJ2-7
v_gene: TRBV5-1
CDR3nt: TGCGCCAGCAGCCTGGGACAGGGCCCCGACGAGCAGTACTTC
CDR3aa: CASSLGQGPDEQYF

abundance: .
d_gene: .
j_gene: TRBJ2-7
v_gene: TRBV9
CDR3nt: TGTGCCAGCAGCGTAGGGGGGGACAACTCCTACGAGCAGTACTTC
CDR3aa: CASSVGGDNSYEQYF

abundance: .
d_gene: TRBD1
j_gene: TRBJ1-6
v_gene: TRBV6-5
CDR3nt: TGTGCCAGCAGCCGGGACAGGGACTCACCCCTCCACTTT
CDR3aa: CASSRDRDSPLHF

abundance: .
d_gene: .
j_gene: TRBJ2-6
v_gene: TRBV6-5
CDR3nt: TGTGCCAGCAGTTACTCGACGGGTCCTGGGGCCAACGTCCTGACTTTC
CDR3aa: CASSYSTGPGANVLTF

abundance: once
d_gene: .
j_gene: TRBJ2-7
v_gene: TRBV27
CDR3nt: TGTGCCAGCAGTTTGGCGCAATCCTACGAGCAGTACTTC
CDR3aa: CASSLAQSYEQYF

abundance: .
d_gene: .
j_gene: TRBJ2-2
v_gene: TRBV10-3
CDR3nt: TGTGCCATCAGTGAGTCTAGGGCCTTAAACACCGGGGAGCTGTTTTTT
CDR3aa: CAISESRALNTGELFF

abundance: .
d_gene: TRBD1
j_gene: TRBJ2-3
v_gene: TRBV9
CDR3nt: TGTGCCAGCGGGAGACAGGGGGCGAGCACAGATACGCAGTATTTT
CDR3aa: CASGRQGASTDTQYF

abundance: few
d_gene: .
j_gene: TRBJ2-5
v_gene: TRBV2
CDR3nt: TGTGCCAGCACGAAGGGCTGGGAGACCCAGTACTTC
CDR3aa: CASTKGWETQYF

abundance: once
d_gene: TRBD1
j_gene: TRBJ2-7
v_gene: TRBV15
CDR3nt: TGTGCCACCAGCGAGGGACAGAGAATACGCGAGCAGTACTTC
CDR3aa: CATSEGQRIREQYF

abundance: .
d_gene: .
j_gene: TRBJ1-1
v_gene: TRBV6-5
CDR3nt: TGTGCCAGCAGTTACCTAGGTGCCTCTGAAGCTTTCTTT
CDR3aa: CASSYLGASEAFF

abundance: few
d_gene: TRBD1
j_gene: TRBJ1-4
v_gene: TRBV5-1
CDR3nt: TGCGCCAGCAGCGTCGGACAGGGAACTAATGAAAAACTGTTTTTT
CDR3aa: CASSVGQGTNEKLFF

abundance: once
d_gene: TRBD2
j_gene: TRBJ2-2
v_gene: TRBV29-1
CDR3nt: TGCAGCGCTCTAGCGGGCGCGAACACCGGGGAGCTGTTTTTT
CDR3aa: CSALAGANTGELFF

abundance: .
d_gene: TRBD2
j_gene: TRBJ2-5
v_gene: TRBV15
CDR3nt: TGTGCCACCAGAGCTCAGGGAGGGGGGCGACTAGCGGGAGCCCGAGAGACCCAGTACTTC
CDR3aa: CATRAQGGGRLAGARETQYF

abundance: few
d_gene: .
j_gene: TRBJ1-2
v_gene: TRBV28
CDR3nt: TGTGCCAGCAGTTTATCAGGGAGCGGCTACACCTTC
CDR3aa: CASSLSGSGYTF

abundance: .
d_gene: .
j_gene: TRBJ2-2
v_gene: TRBV5-8
CDR3nt: TGTGCCAGCAGCAGCGAAGACCAGGGCCCCGGGGAGCTGTTTTTT
CDR3aa: CASSSEDQGPGELFF

abundance: .
d_gene: .
j_gene: TRBJ2-2
v_gene: TRBV9
CDR3nt: TGTGCCAGCAGCGGAAAGAGGGTCTCTGGGGAGCTGCTTTTT
CDR3aa: CASSGKRVSGELLF

abundance: .
d_gene: TRBD1
j_gene: TRBJ2-5
v_gene: TRBV10-3
CDR3nt: TGTGCCACCGGCGTGGGACAGGGTTATGTGCAGTACTTC
CDR3aa: CATGVGQGYVQYF

abundance: .
d_gene: .
j_gene: TRBJ1-3
v_gene: TRBV7-9
CDR3nt: TGTGCCAGCAGCTTTGCCGGGACAACTGGAAACACCATATATTTT
CDR3aa: CASSFAGTTGNTIYF

abundance: .
d_gene: .
j_gene: TRBJ1-4
v_gene: TRBV5-1
CDR3nt: TGCGCCAGCAGCTTGGAAGGATTTAATGAAAAACTGTTTTTT
CDR3aa: CASSLEGFNEKLFF

abundance: .
d_gene: .
j_gene: TRBJ2-7
v_gene: TRBV11-3
CDR3nt: TGTGCCAGCAGCTTAGGAGAGGCCGTAGCCTACGAGCAGTACTTC
CDR3aa: CASSLGEAVAYEQYF

abundance: .
d_gene: TRBD2
j_gene: TRBJ2-3
v_gene: TRBV29-1
CDR3nt: TGCAGCGTTGTTCAGACTAGCGGGAGGGATACGCAGTATTTT
CDR3aa: CSVVQTSGRDTQYF

abundance: few
d_gene: .
j_gene: TRBJ1-1
v_gene: TRBV15
CDR3nt: TGTGCCACCAGCAGAGGAACGGTCATGAACACTGAAGCTTTCTTT
CDR3aa: CATSRGTVMNTEAFF

abundance: once
d_gene: TRBD2
j_gene: TRBJ2-3
v_gene: TRBV15
CDR3nt: TGTGCCACCAGCAGATCTACTAGCGGGGGAGGAACAGATACGCAGTATTTT
CDR3aa: CATSRSTSGGGTDTQYF

abundance: .
d_gene: TRBD2
j_gene: TRBJ2-2
v_gene: TRBV7-3
CDR3nt: TGTGCCAGCGGGGGAGGGTCGGACACCGGGGAGCTGTTTTTT
CDR3aa: CASGGGSDTGELFF

abundance: .
d_gene: .
j_gene: TRBJ2-7
v_gene: TRBV30
CDR3nt: TGTGCCTGGAAGCAGGGTGCAAGCGAGCAGTACTTC
CDR3aa: CAWKQGASEQYF

abundance: .
d_gene: .
j_gene: TRBJ2-6
v_gene: TRBV7-8
CDR3nt: TGTGCCAGCAGCAAAAATTGGGATAAGTCATCCTCTGGGGCCAACGTCCTGACTTTC
CDR3aa: CASSKNWDKSSSGANVLTF

abundance: once
d_gene: .
j_gene: TRBJ2-7
v_gene: TRBV10-3
CDR3nt: TGTGCCATCAGTGAGGATCCAGGGCTCTCCTACGAGCAGTACTTC
CDR3aa: CAISEDPGLSYEQYF

abundance: .
d_gene: .
j_gene: TRBJ2-2
v_gene: TRBV11-2
CDR3nt: TGTGCCAGCAGCTTAGTTCAGGGAGGTTGGACCGGGGAGCTGTTTTTT
CDR3aa: CASSLVQGGWTGELFF

abundance: .
d_gene: .
j_gene: TRBJ2-2
v_gene: TRBV30
CDR3nt: TGTGCCTGCCGGGTCCGTAGTCCGAGAACTGGTGGCTGGTGGTCCGGGGAGCTGTTTTTT
CDR3aa: CACRVRSPRTGGWWSGELFF

abundance: .
d_gene: TRBD2
j_gene: TRBJ2-1
v_gene: TRBV10-3
CDR3nt: TGTGCCATCAGTGAGTCCGCGGGGCTAGCGGGAGTCAATGAGCAGTTCTTC
CDR3aa: CAISESAGLAGVNEQFF

abundance: .
d_gene: .
j_gene: TRBJ2-3
v_gene: TRBV7-3
CDR3nt: TGTGCCAGCAGCTTAATAGGGACTAGCACAGATACGCAGTATTTT
CDR3aa: CASSLIGTSTDTQYF

abundance: once
d_gene: TRBD1
j_gene: TRBJ2-3
v_gene: TRBV5-6
CDR3nt: TGTGCCAGCAGCTTGTACAGGGGGATCACAGATACGCAGTATTTT
CDR3aa: CASSLYRGITDTQYF

abundance: few
d_gene: .
j_gene: TRBJ1-1
v_gene: TRBV9
CDR3nt: TGTGCCAGCAGCGTAGAGGACAGACCGAACACTGAAGCTTTCTTT
CDR3aa: CASSVEDRPNTEAFF

abundance: .
d_gene: TRBD2
j_gene: TRBJ2-1
v_gene: TRBV6-1
CDR3nt: TGTGCCAGCAGTGAATCGGGGGGGCTAAGGTACAATGAGCAGTTCTTC
CDR3aa: CASSESGGLRYNEQFF

abundance: .
d_gene: .
j_gene: TRBJ2-7
v_gene: TRBV6-5
CDR3nt: TGTGCCAGCAGTTTAAGCGGGCTTTTGAACTTC
CDR3aa: CASSLSGLLNF

abundance: few
d_gene: .
j_gene: TRBJ2-3
v_gene: TRBV5-1
CDR3nt: TGCGCCAGCAGCTTGGCAGCGAGTCTCGAGGCAGATACGCAGTATTTT
CDR3aa: CASSLAASLEADTQYF